This T cell receptor beta chain was observed in a study of identical twins. The CDR3 loop spans 15 amino acids. Per germline, CDR1 SGHTS and CDR2 YDEGEE. The V and J ends lost 0 bases and 8 bases respectively, with 15 bases between them. TCRdb used MiXCR to reprocess the 5' RACE reads, holding one entry per CDR3 protein. The sample carries about 210,000 distinct CDR3 sequences, around a tenth recorded once. The sample consisted of memory (CD45RO+) T cells sorted from blood. The clonotype comes from a woman between 18 and 30 years old in good health. The chain is built from TRBV5-8 and TRBJ2-1; maybe TRBD2 (6 bases). The CDR3 loop is CASSLGTGGGDEQFF. CDR3 sequence (DNA): TGTGCCAGCAGCTTGGGAACAGGCGGAGGGGATGAGCAGTTCTTC.